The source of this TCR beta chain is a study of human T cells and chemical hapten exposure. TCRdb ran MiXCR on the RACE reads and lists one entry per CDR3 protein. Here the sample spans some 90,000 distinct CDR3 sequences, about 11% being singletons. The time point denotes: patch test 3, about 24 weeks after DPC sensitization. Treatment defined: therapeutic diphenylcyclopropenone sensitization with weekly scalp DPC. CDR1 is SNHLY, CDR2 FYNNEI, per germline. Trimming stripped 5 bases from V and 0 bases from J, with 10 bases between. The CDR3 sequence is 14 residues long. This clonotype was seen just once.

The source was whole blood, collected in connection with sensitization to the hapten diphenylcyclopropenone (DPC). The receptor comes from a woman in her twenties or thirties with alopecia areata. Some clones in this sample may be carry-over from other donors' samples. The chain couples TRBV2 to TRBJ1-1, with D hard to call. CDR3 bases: TGTGCCAGCAGTCTACTACGGGTGAACACTGAAGCTTTCTTT. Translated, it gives CASSLLRVNTEAFF.